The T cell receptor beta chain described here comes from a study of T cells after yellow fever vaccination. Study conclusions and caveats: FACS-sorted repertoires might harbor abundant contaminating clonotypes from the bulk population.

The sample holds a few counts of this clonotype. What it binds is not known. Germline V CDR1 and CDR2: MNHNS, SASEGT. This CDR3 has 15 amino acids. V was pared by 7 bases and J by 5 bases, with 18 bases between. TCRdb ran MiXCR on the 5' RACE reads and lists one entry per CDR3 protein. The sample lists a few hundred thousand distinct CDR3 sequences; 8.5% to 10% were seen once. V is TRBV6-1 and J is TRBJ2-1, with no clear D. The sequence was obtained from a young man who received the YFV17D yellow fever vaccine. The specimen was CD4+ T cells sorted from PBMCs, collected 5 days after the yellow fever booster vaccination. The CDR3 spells CASTERWQVDNEQFF. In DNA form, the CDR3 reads TGTGCCAGCACCGAAAGGTGGCAGGTCGACAATGAGCAGTTCTTC.